The rows below give T cell receptor beta chains drawn from one sample of a study of cytomegalovirus exposure and HLA in healthy donors. The protocol was immunoSEQ multiplex PCR, while the TCRdb copy is restricted to in-frame clones and leaves out a portion. The data hold over 150,000 clones, with 60% to 85% observed a single time. Sequencing used PBMCs. Receptors were obtained from a male donor in good health and CMV-seronegative. Each CDR3 is given with its conserved first and last residue. Each record gives: clone size, V gene, D gene, J gene, CDR3 DNA, CDR3 protein. A D gene is named only where the DNA matches it firmly. Clone sizes are given selectively: once, few, many, or a class where the clone is expanded.

abundance: -
v_gene: TRBV7-2
d_gene: TRBD1
j_gene: TRBJ1-4
CDR3nt: TGTGCCAGCAGCGGACGACAGGGAAATGAAAAACTGTTTTTT
CDR3aa: CASSGRQGNEKLFF

abundance: -
v_gene: TRBV7-8
d_gene: -
j_gene: TRBJ1-1
CDR3nt: TGTGCCAGCAGCTTGAGGGGGTCGAACACTGAAGCTTTCTTT
CDR3aa: CASSLRGSNTEAFF

abundance: -
v_gene: TRBV6-5
d_gene: TRBD1
j_gene: TRBJ2-5
CDR3nt: TGTGCCAGCAGTTACTTACGGACAGGGGGCGAAGAGACCCAGTACTTC
CDR3aa: CASSYLRTGGEETQYF

abundance: -
v_gene: TRBV19
d_gene: TRBD1
j_gene: TRBJ1-1
CDR3nt: TGTGCCAGTATAGACAGGGGGTTTGCTTTCTTT
CDR3aa: CASIDRGFAFF

abundance: -
v_gene: TRBV19
d_gene: TRBD1
j_gene: TRBJ1-2
CDR3nt: TGTGCCAGTAGTATCGTCGCAGGGGGCGATGGCTACACCTTC
CDR3aa: CASSIVAGGDGYTF

abundance: -
v_gene: TRBV7-9
d_gene: -
j_gene: TRBJ2-1
CDR3nt: TGTGCCAGCAGACCTCTAGCACTCTCCTACAATGAGCAGTTCTTC
CDR3aa: CASRPLALSYNEQFF

abundance: -
v_gene: TRBV28
d_gene: -
j_gene: TRBJ1-3
CDR3nt: TGTGCCAGCAGTTCGCCCGGGGGGGGCAGCCTCTCTGGAAACACCATATATTTT
CDR3aa: CASSSPGGGSLSGNTIYF

abundance: -
v_gene: TRBV18
d_gene: TRBD1
j_gene: TRBJ2-7
CDR3nt: TGTGCCAGCTCACCTCCGGGACAGGGCGTCTACGAGCAGTACTTC
CDR3aa: CASSPPGQGVYEQYF

abundance: -
v_gene: TRBV7-2
d_gene: TRBD2
j_gene: TRBJ2-7
CDR3nt: TGTGCCAGCAGCTTAGAAGGGGGACTAGGCCGCTACGAGCAGTACTTC
CDR3aa: CASSLEGGLGRYEQYF

abundance: few
v_gene: TRBV18
d_gene: -
j_gene: TRBJ1-1
CDR3nt: TGTGCCAGCTCACCACCCTCACAGGGGAACACTGAAGCTTTCTTT
CDR3aa: CASSPPSQGNTEAFF

abundance: -
v_gene: TRBV30
d_gene: -
j_gene: TRBJ1-5
CDR3nt: TGTGCCTGGAGCATCACACGGGGTCCTTATAGCAATCAGCCCCAGCATTTT
CDR3aa: CAWSITRGPYSNQPQHF

abundance: -
v_gene: TRBV4-1
d_gene: TRBD2
j_gene: TRBJ2-7
CDR3nt: TGCGCCAGCAGCCAAGACCCCGGGACTAGCGGGAGGACGCGGAACGAGCAGTACTTC
CDR3aa: CASSQDPGTSGRTRNEQYF

abundance: few
v_gene: TRBV6-5
d_gene: TRBD1
j_gene: TRBJ1-4
CDR3nt: TGTGCCAGCAGTTACACGGGACAGGCTAATGAAAAACTGTTTTTT
CDR3aa: CASSYTGQANEKLFF

abundance: -
v_gene: TRBV30
d_gene: -
j_gene: TRBJ1-2
CDR3nt: TGTGCCTGGAGTGTACTTTCTGGCTACACCTTC
CDR3aa: CAWSVLSGYTF

abundance: once
v_gene: TRBV28
d_gene: TRBD1
j_gene: TRBJ2-7
CDR3nt: TGTGCCAGCTGTCCGGGACAGTGCTACGAGCAGTACTTC
CDR3aa: CASCPGQCYEQYF

abundance: -
v_gene: TRBV7-3
d_gene: -
j_gene: TRBJ1-1
CDR3nt: TGTGCCAGCAGCTTAGGGCCCGCAGGGTTAAACACTGAAGCTTTCTTT
CDR3aa: CASSLGPAGLNTEAFF

abundance: -
v_gene: TRBV27
d_gene: -
j_gene: TRBJ2-1
CDR3nt: TGTGCCAGCAGTTATGGCGGAGCTTACAATGAGCAGTTCTTC
CDR3aa: CASSYGGAYNEQFF

abundance: -
v_gene: TRBV7-9
d_gene: -
j_gene: TRBJ2-3
CDR3nt: TGTGCCAGCAGCCCGCGGCCCACTAGCACAGATACGCAGTATTTT
CDR3aa: CASSPRPTSTDTQYF

abundance: few
v_gene: TRBV4-3
d_gene: TRBD1
j_gene: TRBJ1-2
CDR3nt: TGCGCCAGCAGCCCCAGGACAGGGGGGGCCTTCGGCTACACCTTC
CDR3aa: CASSPRTGGAFGYTF

abundance: once
v_gene: TRBV28
d_gene: -
j_gene: TRBJ1-5
CDR3nt: TGTGCCAGCAGTTTTCGGGATCAGCCCCAGCATTTT
CDR3aa: CASSFRDQPQHF

abundance: -
v_gene: TRBV5-1
d_gene: TRBD1
j_gene: TRBJ1-2
CDR3nt: TGCGCCAGCAGCTTGGGATCCACAGGGGACTATGGCTACACCTTC
CDR3aa: CASSLGSTGDYGYTF

abundance: once
v_gene: TRBV19
d_gene: -
j_gene: TRBJ2-1
CDR3nt: TGTGCCAGTAGTAGCACAGGGCAAGACAATGAGCAGTTCTTC
CDR3aa: CASSSTGQDNEQFF

abundance: -
v_gene: TRBV11-2
d_gene: TRBD2
j_gene: TRBJ2-3
CDR3nt: TGTGCCAGCAGCCGCACCCTTAGCGGGAGGGCAGATACGCAGTATTTT
CDR3aa: CASSRTLSGRADTQYF

abundance: -
v_gene: TRBV6-1
d_gene: -
j_gene: TRBJ1-5
CDR3nt: TGTGCCAGCAGTGAATGGTGGGGGCTAAGCAATCAGCCCCAGCATTTT
CDR3aa: CASSEWWGLSNQPQHF

abundance: -
v_gene: TRBV19
d_gene: TRBD1
j_gene: TRBJ1-5
CDR3nt: TGTGCCAGTAGTATTTCCCAGGGGGCATTGCAGCCCCAGCATTTT
CDR3aa: CASSISQGALQPQHF

abundance: -
v_gene: TRBV5-1
d_gene: TRBD2
j_gene: TRBJ2-1
CDR3nt: TGCGCCAGCAGTCCCGGGACTAGCGCCTCCTTCTCCTACAATGAGCAGTTCTTC
CDR3aa: CASSPGTSASFSYNEQFF

abundance: -
v_gene: TRBV6-1
d_gene: -
j_gene: TRBJ1-4
CDR3nt: TGTGCCAGCAGTGAGTTCCAGGGTTCAACTAATGAAAAACTGTTTTTT
CDR3aa: CASSEFQGSTNEKLFF

abundance: once
v_gene: TRBV7-8
d_gene: TRBD1
j_gene: TRBJ1-1
CDR3nt: TGTGCCAGCAGCTTAGCGCGACAGGGGAACACTGAAGCTTTCTTT
CDR3aa: CASSLARQGNTEAFF

abundance: -
v_gene: TRBV28
d_gene: -
j_gene: TRBJ1-2
CDR3nt: TGTGCCAGCAGTTTACGTCAGGAAAGGCCTTACGGCTACACCTTC
CDR3aa: CASSLRQERPYGYTF

abundance: -
v_gene: TRBV18
d_gene: TRBD2
j_gene: TRBJ2-1
CDR3nt: TGTGCCAGCTCACCACCTCTTAGCGGGAGCTACAATGAGCAGTTCTTC
CDR3aa: CASSPPLSGSYNEQFF

abundance: once
v_gene: TRBV10-3
d_gene: -
j_gene: TRBJ2-3
CDR3nt: TGTGCCATCAGTGAGTCGTCGGGAGATACGCAGTATTTT
CDR3aa: CAISESSGDTQYF

abundance: -
v_gene: TRBV2
d_gene: -
j_gene: TRBJ2-1
CDR3nt: TGTGCCAGCAGTACCCAGGGAAATGAGCAGTTCTTC
CDR3aa: CASSTQGNEQFF

abundance: -
v_gene: TRBV28
d_gene: TRBD1
j_gene: TRBJ1-5
CDR3nt: TGTGCCAGCAGTATTACCAGGGGGCTTCGGTATCAGCCCCAGCATTTT
CDR3aa: CASSITRGLRYQPQHF

abundance: -
v_gene: TRBV28
d_gene: TRBD1
j_gene: TRBJ1-5
CDR3nt: TGTGCCAGCAGTACCGCAGACAGGGTAACGCAGCCCCAGCATTTT
CDR3aa: CASSTADRVTQPQHF

abundance: -
v_gene: TRBV29-1
d_gene: TRBD1
j_gene: TRBJ2-1
CDR3nt: TGCAGCTGGGACAGGGGTGATAATGAGCAGTTCTTC
CDR3aa: CSWDRGDNEQFF

abundance: -
v_gene: TRBV30
d_gene: TRBD2
j_gene: TRBJ2-1
CDR3nt: TGTGCCTGGAGTGTCTCTAGCGGGAGGGCCCATGAGCAGTTCTTC
CDR3aa: CAWSVSSGRAHEQFF

abundance: -
v_gene: TRBV30
d_gene: TRBD1
j_gene: TRBJ1-6
CDR3nt: TGTGCCTGGAGTCAGAAGGGGGCTGCCTTGAGGGCCCTCCACTTT
CDR3aa: CAWSQKGAALRALHF

abundance: -
v_gene: TRBV10-3
d_gene: TRBD2
j_gene: TRBJ2-1
CDR3nt: TGTGCCATCCGTCGGACTAGCGGAGACTACAATGAGCAGTTCTTC
CDR3aa: CAIRRTSGDYNEQFF

abundance: -
v_gene: TRBV6-5
d_gene: -
j_gene: TRBJ1-6
CDR3nt: TGTGCCAGCAGCGTACTGGGGGGTTCACCCCTCCACTTT
CDR3aa: CASSVLGGSPLHF

abundance: once
v_gene: TRBV27
d_gene: -
j_gene: TRBJ1-2
CDR3nt: TGTGCCAGCAGTTCAAGCCGACTCTATGGCTACACCTTC
CDR3aa: CASSSSRLYGYTF

abundance: few
v_gene: TRBV6-1
d_gene: -
j_gene: TRBJ1-5
CDR3nt: TGTGCCAGCAGTGAATTATTGAGCTTCAATCAGCCCCAGCATTTT
CDR3aa: CASSELLSFNQPQHF

abundance: -
v_gene: TRBV19
d_gene: -
j_gene: TRBJ1-3
CDR3nt: TGTGCCAGTAGTATTTCCGGGAAACGCTCTGGAAACACCATATATTTT
CDR3aa: CASSISGKRSGNTIYF

abundance: -
v_gene: TRBV7-2
d_gene: TRBD1
j_gene: TRBJ1-2
CDR3nt: TGTGCCAGCAGCTTAGGGACAGGGGGCTTCGATGGCTACACCTTC
CDR3aa: CASSLGTGGFDGYTF

abundance: -
v_gene: TRBV19
d_gene: TRBD1
j_gene: TRBJ1-6
CDR3nt: TGTGCCAGTAGTATAAAGGCCAGGGGGGTCTATAATTCACCCCTCCACTTT
CDR3aa: CASSIKARGVYNSPLHF

abundance: -
v_gene: TRBV7-3
d_gene: -
j_gene: TRBJ2-2
CDR3nt: TGTGCCAGCAGCTCGCTAGCTCCCAACACCGGGGAGCTGTTTTTT
CDR3aa: CASSSLAPNTGELFF

abundance: -
v_gene: TRBV25-1
d_gene: -
j_gene: TRBJ1-4
CDR3nt: TGTGCCAGCAGTGAATATGGGGGGGCAACTAATGAAAAACTGTTTTTT
CDR3aa: CASSEYGGATNEKLFF

abundance: -
v_gene: TRBV6-9
d_gene: -
j_gene: TRBJ2-7
CDR3nt: TGTGCCAGCAGTTACCAGGGGGGAGCGGGCGAGCAGTACTTC
CDR3aa: CASSYQGGAGEQYF

abundance: -
v_gene: TRBV19
d_gene: -
j_gene: TRBJ2-7
CDR3nt: TGTGCCAGCGCTGGAGTGGCGGGAAGCTCCTACGAGCAGTACTTC
CDR3aa: CASAGVAGSSYEQYF

abundance: few
v_gene: TRBV6-5
d_gene: -
j_gene: TRBJ1-5
CDR3nt: TGTGCCAGCAGTTACCGGGATCATCAGCCCCAGCATTTT
CDR3aa: CASSYRDHQPQHF

abundance: -
v_gene: TRBV7-2
d_gene: -
j_gene: TRBJ1-5
CDR3nt: TGTGCCAGCAGCTTAGACGGTAGATCCAATCAGCCCCAGCATTTT
CDR3aa: CASSLDGRSNQPQHF